Listed below are T cell receptor beta chains from one sample, sequenced in a study of radiation and T cells in renal cell carcinoma. TCRdb's table, derived via immunoSEQ multiplex PCR, lists solely in-frame clones and lacks some. There are about 47,000 clones in the sample; roughly 78% occur only once, and approximately 28% lies in the top ten. Here the sequenced sample was blood, taken from a patient whose treatment included radiotherapy and nephrectomy. These receptor sequences come from a woman in her 70s with renal cell carcinoma. Both conserved end residues are part of each CDR3. The D gene is left open where the match is weak. Clone size is shown for a subset of rows, as once, few, many or a class of expanded clone.

j_call | d_call | v_call | clone_size | cdr3_nt | cdr3_aa
TRBJ2-2 | . | TRBV7-8 | . | TGTGCCAGCACCGCCATGCGGTTCGCGAACACCGGGGAGCTGTTTTTT | CASTAMRFANTGELFF
TRBJ2-2 | TRBD1 | TRBV7-7 | . | TGTGCCAGCAGCTTAGGACAGGGTCTCACCGGGGAGCTGTTTTTT | CASSLGQGLTGELFF
TRBJ2-5 | TRBD1 | TRBV5-1 | . | TGCGCCAGCAGCTTTGGGACAGGCCAAGAGACCCAGTACTTC | CASSFGTGQETQYF
TRBJ1-2 | TRBD1 | TRBV5-6 | . | TGTGCCAGTACCCCACAGGGGGGGATCGCTGGCTACACCTTC | CASTPQGGIAGYTF
TRBJ2-7 | TRBD2 | TRBV2 | once | TGTGCCAGCGGGAGGGTTGGCGAGCAGTACTTC | CASGRVGEQYF
TRBJ1-2 | TRBD1 | TRBV5-1 | . | TGCGCCAGCAGTCCCGGGACAGGGCAAAACTATGGCTACACCTTC | CASSPGTGQNYGYTF
TRBJ1-1 | TRBD1 | TRBV27 | . | TGTGCCAGCAGTGCCTACAGGGGTCGGGACACTGAAGCTTTCTTT | CASSAYRGRDTEAFF
TRBJ2-1 | . | TRBV28 | . | TGTGCCAGCAGTTCTTTCACCCCAGGCAGCAATTCCAATGAGCAGTTCTTC | CASSSFTPGSNSNEQFF
TRBJ1-3 | . | TRBV9 | many | TGTGCCAGCAGCGTAGACACAGGCGGAAACACCATATATTTT | CASSVDTGGNTIYF
TRBJ2-5 | TRBD2 | TRBV7-2 | . | TGTGCCAGCAGCTTTAATCTAGCGGGACAAGAGACCCAGTACTTC | CASSFNLAGQETQYF
TRBJ2-3 | TRBD1 | TRBV29-1 | . | TGCAGCTTTGCCGGGACAGGGGGCAAAGGAGATACGCAGTATTTT | CSFAGTGGKGDTQYF
TRBJ2-1 | TRBD2 | TRBV5-1 | . | TGCGCCAGCAGCCCTCCACTAGCGGGAGAAGAGCAGTTCTTC | CASSPPLAGEEQFF
TRBJ2-3 | TRBD1 | TRBV15 | . | TGTGCCACCAGCCCCCACCGGGACAGGGAGACAGCTACGCAGTATTTT | CATSPHRDRETATQYF
TRBJ2-5 | TRBD1 | TRBV25-1 | . | TGTGCCAGCAGTGAGGGGGGGACAGGGGGTAGGGAGACCCAGTACTTC | CASSEGGTGGRETQYF
TRBJ2-1 | . | TRBV2 | . | TGTGCCAGCAGGGCAAAGAGCCAGAACAATGAGCAGTTCTTC | CASRAKSQNNEQFF
TRBJ1-2 | TRBD1 | TRBV4-1 | . | TGCGCCAGCAGCCTCGACAGGGGTGTGGACTATGGCTACACCTTC | CASSLDRGVDYGYTF
TRBJ2-1 | . | TRBV6-5 | . | TGTGCCAGCAGTTACGTCGGCGGTGAGCAGTTCTTC | CASSYVGGEQFF
TRBJ2-5 | . | TRBV11-3 | . | TGTGCCAGCAGCTCCCAGGACACCCAAGAGACCCAGTACTTC | CASSSQDTQETQYF
TRBJ2-7 | TRBD2 | TRBV7-2 | . | TGTGCCAGCAGCTTAGCTAGCGGGAGCTCCTACGAGCAGTACTTC | CASSLASGSSYEQYF
TRBJ2-3 | TRBD2 | TRBV13 | . | TGTGCCAGCAGCTTCTGGACTAGCGGGGGCACAGATACGCAGTATTTT | CASSFWTSGGTDTQYF
TRBJ1-1 | . | TRBV7-2 | . | TGTGCCAGCAGCTTATTTGTTGGGAACACTGAAGCTTTCTTT | CASSLFVGNTEAFF
TRBJ2-4 | TRBD1 | TRBV2 | . | TGTGCCAGCAGACTCGGACAGGGGGCTCCCAAAAACATTCAGTACTTC | CASRLGQGAPKNIQYF
TRBJ2-3 | TRBD1 | TRBV18 | few | TGTGCCAGCTCACCAGGGACAGGGGGCAGGGCAGATACGCAGTATTTT | CASSPGTGGRADTQYF
TRBJ1-2 | TRBD1 | TRBV5-4 | . | TGTGCCGTGGGGACAGTGACCTACACCTTC | CAVGTVTYTF
TRBJ2-5 | TRBD2 | TRBV19 | . | TGTGCCAGTAGGACAGCGGGAGCGAATCAAGAGACCCAGTACTTC | CASRTAGANQETQYF
TRBJ1-2 | TRBD1 | TRBV4-1 | few | TGCGCCAGCAGCCAAGGGACAGGGGGCGCCTATGGCTACACCTTC | CASSQGTGGAYGYTF
TRBJ1-5 | . | TRBV9 | few | TGTGCCAGCAGCGTAGAAGGGATGCAGCCCCAGCATTTT | CASSVEGMQPQHF
TRBJ1-1 | TRBD1 | TRBV5-5 | . | TGTGCCAGCAGCCCAGGGGGTTCTGACACTGAAGCTTTCTTT | CASSPGGSDTEAFF
TRBJ2-2 | . | TRBV6-1 | . | TGTGCCAGCAGAGCCGCTTACGCCTTCGCCGGGGAGCTGTTTTTT | CASRAAYAFAGELFF
TRBJ1-1 | TRBD1 | TRBV6-6 | once | TGTGCCAGCAGCTTGGACAGGGTTCAGACTGAAGCTTTCTTT | CASSLDRVQTEAFF
TRBJ2-7 | . | TRBV2 | . | TGTGCCAGCGCTCAGGACAGAAGGGTCAGCGAGCAGTACTTC | CASAQDRRVSEQYF
TRBJ1-1 | TRBD1 | TRBV27 | . | TGTGCCAGCAGTTCCAGGGGGCCGAACACTGAAGCTTTCTTT | CASSSRGPNTEAFF
TRBJ2-2 | TRBD1 | TRBV19 | . | TGTGCCAGTAGTCGGGGACAGATAAACACCGGGGAGCTGTTTTTT | CASSRGQINTGELFF
TRBJ1-4 | . | TRBV6-5 | . | TGTGCCAGCAGTCCCACTGCCCATAATGAAAAACTGTTTTTT | CASSPTAHNEKLFF